A single TCR beta chain is shown here with its context. No antigen is known for it. The sample is drawn from a study of graft-versus-host responses after intestinal transplantation. The wider study: Uniformly, recipients were administered anti-thymocyte globulin induction with subsequent tacrolimus and steroids for approximately 3 years.

TCRdb keeps only in-frame clones here, not all; method: immunoSEQ multiplex PCR. The repertoire holds 90,000 to 130,000 clones, with 93% as singletons. Study findings and constraints: Among recipient marrow samples, GvH clones were found; some appeared first in ileum or blood.

This clonotype was obtained from a human donor who received an intestinal transplant. The source was unstimulated CD8+ T cells sorted from spleen or lymph node cells, collected before intestinal transplant.

CDR3 coding DNA: TGTGCCAGCAGTTTTTCAGGGGACGGAAACACCATATATTTT. Translating gives CASSFSGDGNTIYF. This chain joins TRBV28 and TRBJ1-3, with D maybe TRBD1 (6 bases). CDR3 size: 14 residues. CDR1 and CDR2 from the germline V gene are MDHEN and SYDVKM. Trimming removed 3 bases from V and 4 bases from J, with 10 bases in between.